This T cell receptor beta chain comes out of a study of T cells after yellow fever vaccination. Whole-study context: Some fractions had low cell numbers, and these were prepared with SMART-Seq v4 Ultra Low Input. General observations from the study: Most primary-vaccination clones reappeared after the booster (about 95% CD4, 75% to 90% CD8).

Turning to this clonotype: Its antigen is undetermined.

One entry per CDR3 protein, called by TCRdb with MiXCR from the 5' RACE reads. This sample has fewer than 650,000 distinct CDR3 sequences, with less than 25% found just once. V gave up 5 bases and J gave up 6 bases, with 20 bases separating them. Germline assignment: CDR1 SGHAT and CDR2 FQDESV (reference sequence). The CDR3 totals 15 residues. Sample: PBMCs, taken 21 days after the first yellow fever vaccination. This sequence joins TRBV11-1 and TRBJ2-7; either TRBD1 or TRBD2 may supply D (5 bases each). The TCR was taken from a man younger than 30 who received the YFV17D yellow fever vaccine. CDR3 amino acids: CASSRGGTQRGEQYF. The CDR3 nucleotides are TGTGCCAGCAGCCGAGGTGGGACGCAAAGAGGCGAGCAGTACTTC.